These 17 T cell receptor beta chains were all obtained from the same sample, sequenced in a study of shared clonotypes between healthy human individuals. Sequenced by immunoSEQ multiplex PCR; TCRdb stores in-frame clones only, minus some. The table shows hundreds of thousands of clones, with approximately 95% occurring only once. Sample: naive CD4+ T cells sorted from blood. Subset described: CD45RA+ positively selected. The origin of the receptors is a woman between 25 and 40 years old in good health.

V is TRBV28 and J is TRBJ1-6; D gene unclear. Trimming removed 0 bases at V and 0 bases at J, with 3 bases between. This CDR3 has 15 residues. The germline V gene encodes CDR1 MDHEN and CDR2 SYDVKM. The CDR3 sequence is CASSLWSSYNSPLHF. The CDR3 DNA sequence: TGTGCCAGCAGTTTATGGAGCTCCTATAATTCACCCCTCCACTTT.

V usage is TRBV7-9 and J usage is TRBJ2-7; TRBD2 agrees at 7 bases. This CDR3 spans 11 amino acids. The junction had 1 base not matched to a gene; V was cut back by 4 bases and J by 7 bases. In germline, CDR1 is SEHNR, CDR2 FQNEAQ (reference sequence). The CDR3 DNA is TGTGCCAGCAGCTCCGGGGGGGAGCAGTACTTC. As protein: CASSSGGEQYF.

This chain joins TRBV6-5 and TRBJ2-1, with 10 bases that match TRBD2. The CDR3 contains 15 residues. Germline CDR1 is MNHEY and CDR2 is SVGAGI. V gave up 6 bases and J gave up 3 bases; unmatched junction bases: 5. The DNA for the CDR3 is TGTGCCAGCAGACCTAGCGGGAGAGGCTACAATGAGCAGTTCTTC. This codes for CASRPSGRGYNEQFF.

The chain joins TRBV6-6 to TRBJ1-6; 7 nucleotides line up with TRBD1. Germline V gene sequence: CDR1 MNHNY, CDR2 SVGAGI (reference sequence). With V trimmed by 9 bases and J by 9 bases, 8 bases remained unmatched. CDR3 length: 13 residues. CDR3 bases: TGTGCCAGTTCACAGGGGTTTGGTTCACCCCTCCACTTT. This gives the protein CASSQGFGSPLHF.

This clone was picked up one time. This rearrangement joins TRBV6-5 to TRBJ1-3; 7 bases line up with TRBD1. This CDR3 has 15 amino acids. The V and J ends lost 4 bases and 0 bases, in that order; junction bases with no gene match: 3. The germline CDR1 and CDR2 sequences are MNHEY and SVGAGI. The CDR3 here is CASSSTGTSGNTIYF. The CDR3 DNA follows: TGTGCCAGCAGTTCGACAGGGACCTCTGGAAACACCATATATTTT.

As DNA, the CDR3 is TGTGCCAGCAGCCCCGGGACCGTACTCTACGAGCAGTACTTC. This codes for CASSPGTVLYEQYF. The rearrangement joins TRBV28 to TRBJ2-7; D is possibly TRBD1 or TRBD2 (5 bases each). The germline V gene encodes CDR1 MDHEN and CDR2 SYDVKM. V lost 6 bases and J lost 3, with 15 bases in between. The CDR3 consists of 14 residues.

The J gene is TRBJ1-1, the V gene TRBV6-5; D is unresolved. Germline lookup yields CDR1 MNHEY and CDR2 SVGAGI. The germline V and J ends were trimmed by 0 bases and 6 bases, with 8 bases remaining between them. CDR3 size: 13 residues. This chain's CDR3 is CASSYSRSAEAFF. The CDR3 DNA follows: TGTGCCAGCAGTTACTCGAGGAGCGCTGAAGCTTTCTTT.

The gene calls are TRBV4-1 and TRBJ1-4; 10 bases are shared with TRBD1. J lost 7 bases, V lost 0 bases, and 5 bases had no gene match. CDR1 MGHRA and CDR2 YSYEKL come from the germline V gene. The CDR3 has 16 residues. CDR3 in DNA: TGCGCCAGCAGCCAAGACCCGGGACAGGGGATTGAAAAACTGTTTTTT. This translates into CASSQDPGQGIEKLFF.

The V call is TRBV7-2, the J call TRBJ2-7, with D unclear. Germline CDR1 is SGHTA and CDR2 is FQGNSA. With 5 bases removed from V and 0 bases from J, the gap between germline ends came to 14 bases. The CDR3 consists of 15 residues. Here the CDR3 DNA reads TGTGCCAGCAGCCCGATTCGGACGACCTCCTACGAGCAGTACTTC. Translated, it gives CASSPIRTTSYEQYF.

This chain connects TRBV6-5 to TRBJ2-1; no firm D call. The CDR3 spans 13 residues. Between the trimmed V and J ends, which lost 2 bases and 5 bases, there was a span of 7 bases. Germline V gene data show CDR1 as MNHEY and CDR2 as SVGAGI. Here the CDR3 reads CASSYNPDNEQFF. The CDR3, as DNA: TGTGCCAGCAGTTACAATCCCGACAATGAGCAGTTCTTC.

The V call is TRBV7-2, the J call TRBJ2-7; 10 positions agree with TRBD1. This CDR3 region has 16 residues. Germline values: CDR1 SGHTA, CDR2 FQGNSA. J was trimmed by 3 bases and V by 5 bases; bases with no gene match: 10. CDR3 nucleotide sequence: TGTGCCAGCAGCAGCTCCGGGACAGGGGTCTTCTACGAGCAGTACTTC. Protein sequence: CASSSSGTGVFYEQYF.

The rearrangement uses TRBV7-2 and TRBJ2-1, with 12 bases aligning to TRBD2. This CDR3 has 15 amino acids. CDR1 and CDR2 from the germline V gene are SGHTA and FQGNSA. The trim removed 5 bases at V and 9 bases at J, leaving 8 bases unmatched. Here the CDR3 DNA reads TGTGCCAGCAGCCGGACTAGCGGGAACTTAGGTGAGCAGTTCTTC. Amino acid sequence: CASSRTSGNLGEQFF.

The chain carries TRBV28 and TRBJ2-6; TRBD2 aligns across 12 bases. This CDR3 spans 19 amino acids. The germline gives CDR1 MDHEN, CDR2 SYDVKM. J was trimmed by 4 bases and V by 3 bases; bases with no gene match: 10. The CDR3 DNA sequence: TGTGCCAGCAGTTTTGTGGCTAGCGGGAGGGCCGGCGGGGCCAACGTCCTGACTTTC. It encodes CASSFVASGRAGGANVLTF.

This CDR3 reads CASSQDLVGETQYF. In nucleotides, the CDR3 is TGTGCCAGCAGCCAAGATCTAGTCGGCGAGACCCAGTACTTC. The chain recombines TRBV4-2 with TRBJ2-5, with D unresolved. The length of the CDR3 is 14 residues. The V and J ends lost 0 bases and 5 bases respectively, with 10 bases between them. The germline V gene has CDR1 LGHNA and CDR2 YNFKEQ.

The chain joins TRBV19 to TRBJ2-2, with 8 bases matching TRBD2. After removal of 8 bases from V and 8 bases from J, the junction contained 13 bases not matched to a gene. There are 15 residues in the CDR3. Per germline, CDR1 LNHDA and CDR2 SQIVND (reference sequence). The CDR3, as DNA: TGTGCCAGTGCCCCCAAAGCGGGAGTAACTGGGGAGCTGTTTTTT. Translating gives CASAPKAGVTGELFF.

CDR3 in amino acids: CASDTGTGGNWYGYTF. The CDR3 nucleotides read TGTGCCAGCGACACCGGGACAGGGGGCAATTGGTATGGCTACACCTTC. V is TRBV28 and J is TRBJ1-2, with TRBD1 matching over 12 bases. Per the germline V gene, CDR1 is MDHEN and CDR2 is SYDVKM. The CDR3 loop spans 16 amino acids. Trimming removed 8 bases from V and 5 bases from J; junction bases left unmatched: 12.

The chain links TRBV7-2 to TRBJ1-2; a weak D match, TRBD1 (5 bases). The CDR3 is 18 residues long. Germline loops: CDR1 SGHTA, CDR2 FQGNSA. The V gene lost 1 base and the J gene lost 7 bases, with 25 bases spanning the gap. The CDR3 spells CASSLGFGGRRERGGYTF. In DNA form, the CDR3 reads TGTGCCAGCAGCTTAGGATTCGGAGGGCGGCGGGAAAGGGGTGGCTACACCTTC.